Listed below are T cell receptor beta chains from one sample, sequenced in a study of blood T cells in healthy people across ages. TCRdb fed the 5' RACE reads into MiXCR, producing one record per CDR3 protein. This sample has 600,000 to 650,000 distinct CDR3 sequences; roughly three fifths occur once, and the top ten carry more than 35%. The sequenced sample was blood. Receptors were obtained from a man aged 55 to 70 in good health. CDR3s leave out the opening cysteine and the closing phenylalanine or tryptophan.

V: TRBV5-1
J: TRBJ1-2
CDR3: ASSQETHNYGYT

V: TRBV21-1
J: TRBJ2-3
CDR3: ASREDYFGQAVTDTQY

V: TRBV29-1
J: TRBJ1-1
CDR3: SVAAGGSNTEAF

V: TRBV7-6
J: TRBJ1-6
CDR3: ASSSGNSYNSPLH

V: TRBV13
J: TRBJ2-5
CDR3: ASSPPDSGGQETQY

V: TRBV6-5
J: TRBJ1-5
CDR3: ASSRTSNQPQH

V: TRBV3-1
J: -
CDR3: ASSHGLAGALSYNEQY

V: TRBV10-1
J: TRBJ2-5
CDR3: ASSESGGQETQY

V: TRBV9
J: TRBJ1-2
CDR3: ASSPGGGEHGYT

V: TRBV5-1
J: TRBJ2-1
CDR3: ASSPPVAGGYNEQF

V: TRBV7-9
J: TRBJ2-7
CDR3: ASSSQYYEQY

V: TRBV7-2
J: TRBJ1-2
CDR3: ASSKGQGPYGYT

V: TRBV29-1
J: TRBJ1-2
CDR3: SLQDRALDGYT

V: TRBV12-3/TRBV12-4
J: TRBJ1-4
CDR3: ASSLDRTTEKLF

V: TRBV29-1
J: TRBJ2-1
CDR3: SVEGRGFNEQF

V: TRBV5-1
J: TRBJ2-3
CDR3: ASSRDNFSTDTQY

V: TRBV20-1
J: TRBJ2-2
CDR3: SASWGRDGELF

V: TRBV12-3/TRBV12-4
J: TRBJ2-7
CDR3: ASSLDAFREQY

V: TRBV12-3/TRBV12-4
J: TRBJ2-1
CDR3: ASSLFVPGQGRIGQF

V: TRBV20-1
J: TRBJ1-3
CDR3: SARDPRVGNTIY

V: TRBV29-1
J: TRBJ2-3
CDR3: SVEEPRQSTDTQY

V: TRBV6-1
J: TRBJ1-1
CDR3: ASSEVIGRGDTEAF

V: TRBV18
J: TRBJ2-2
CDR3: ASSPTNSLAGPRRELF

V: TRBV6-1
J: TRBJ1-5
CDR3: ASRTGGGSTQH

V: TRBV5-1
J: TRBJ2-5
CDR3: ASSLARARGETQY

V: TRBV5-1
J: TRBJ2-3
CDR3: ASSPGGQGDTQY

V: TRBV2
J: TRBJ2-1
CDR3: ASSEDSGSHEQF

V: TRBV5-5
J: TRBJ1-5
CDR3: ASSLVAGNQPQH

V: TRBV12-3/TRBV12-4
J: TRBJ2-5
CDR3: ASRAVPQETQY

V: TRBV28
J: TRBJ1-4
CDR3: ASGSGQGVPNEKLF

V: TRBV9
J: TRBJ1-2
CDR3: ASSVATTARGYT

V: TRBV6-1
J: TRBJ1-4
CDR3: ASGTGGREKLF

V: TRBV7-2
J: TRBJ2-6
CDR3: ASSLLGGAGANVLT

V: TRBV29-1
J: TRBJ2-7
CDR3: SFTGTGGSYEQY

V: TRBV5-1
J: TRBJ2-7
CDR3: ASSLDRGSPYEQY

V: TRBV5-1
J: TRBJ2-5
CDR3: ASSLSPGGGGETQY

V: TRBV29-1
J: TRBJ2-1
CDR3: SVARKGLNNEQF

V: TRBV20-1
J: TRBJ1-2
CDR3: SAWDGINYGYT

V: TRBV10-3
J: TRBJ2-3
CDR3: AISGQRVVRADTQY

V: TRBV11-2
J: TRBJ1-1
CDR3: ASSLGVGGWGTEAF

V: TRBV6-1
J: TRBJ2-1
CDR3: ASRSTTLAGGRGYYNEQF

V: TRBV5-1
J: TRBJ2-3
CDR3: ASSPTLGASTDTQY

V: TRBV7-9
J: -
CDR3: ASGQGGSYEQY

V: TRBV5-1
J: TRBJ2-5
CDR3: ASDLGGRQETQY

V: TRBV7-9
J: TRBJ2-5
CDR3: ASSAGTANLQETQY

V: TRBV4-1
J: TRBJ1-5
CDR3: ASSHPRGERNQPQH

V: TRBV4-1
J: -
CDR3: ASIQTLSRGGSETQY

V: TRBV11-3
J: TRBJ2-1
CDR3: ASSRDRQNEQF

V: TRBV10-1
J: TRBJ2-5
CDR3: ASSDRLAQETQY

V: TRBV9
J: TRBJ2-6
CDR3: ASSAGTSGAGANVLT

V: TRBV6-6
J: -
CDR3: ASRLNRDRGLEQY

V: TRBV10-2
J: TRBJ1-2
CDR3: ASSDWGSNYGYT

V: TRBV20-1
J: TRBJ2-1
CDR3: SARRTGEGEQF

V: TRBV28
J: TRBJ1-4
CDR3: ASSFDEKLF